One sample yielded the 8 T cell receptor beta chains listed below, sequenced in a study of blood T cell repertoires in COVID-19. Using immunoSEQ multiplex PCR, the repertoire was profiled, and TCRdb retains in-frame clones only, with some absent. The sample holds about 69,000 clones, 79% seen once. Sequenced sample: peripheral blood. The receptors shown here come from a man in his fifties or sixties with acute or convalescent COVID-19.

V usage is TRBV7-9 and J usage is TRBJ2-7; 10 nucleotides line up with TRBD1. After removal of 5 bases from V and 4 bases from J, the junction contained 8 bases not matched to a gene. CDR3 length equals 15 residues. Germline V CDR1 and CDR2: SEHNR, FQNEAQ (reference sequence). The CDR3 here is CASSGTGTGAYEQYF. As DNA, the CDR3 is TGTGCCAGCAGCGGCACCGGGACAGGGGCATACGAGCAGTACTTC.

The chain links TRBV6-1 to TRBJ1-4; 8 nucleotides agree with TRBD1. The V gene end was trimmed by 4 bases and the J gene end by 7 bases; junction bases not matched to a gene: 11. Germline CDR1 MNHNS, CDR2 SASEGT. This CDR3 is 16 amino acids long. CDR3 DNA: TGTGCCAGCAGTGCTCAAGCCGGACAGGGAGTTGAAAAACTGTTTTTT. As protein: CASSAQAGQGVEKLFF.

The chain has TRBV19 and TRBJ2-4, with TRBD1 identical over 8 bases. In germline, CDR1 is LNHDA, CDR2 SQIVND (reference sequence). The CDR3 length is 16 residues. The V segment lost 2 bases and the J segment 1 base; nucleotides outside the gene matches: 4. CDR3 protein: CASSIWTGMAKNIQYF. Written as DNA, the CDR3 is TGTGCCAGTAGTATATGGACAGGGATGGCCAAAAACATTCAGTACTTC.

The chain links TRBV7-9 to TRBJ1-6; D remains ambiguous. The germline V and J ends were trimmed by 5 bases and 9 bases, with 14 bases remaining between them. The length of the CDR3 is 14 residues. Germline loops: CDR1 SEHNR, CDR2 FQNEAQ (reference sequence). CDR3 protein: CASSPNRGGSPLHF. The CDR3, as DNA: TGTGCCAGCAGCCCAAATCGGGGAGGTTCACCCCTCCACTTT.

This clone was observed a handful of times. The V and J genes are TRBV13 and TRBJ1-1; D is perhaps TRBD1 (5 bases). Germline lookup yields CDR1 PRHDT and CDR2 FYEKMQ (reference sequence). V lost 6 bases and J lost 1, with 12 bases in between. The CDR3 length is 14 residues. CDR3 protein: CASRIGARNTEAFF. Written as DNA, the CDR3 is TGTGCCAGCAGGATAGGGGCCAGGAACACTGAAGCTTTCTTT.

The chain couples TRBV28 to TRBJ1-3; D is undetermined. V dropped 3 bases and J dropped 8 bases, with 5 bases sitting between them. The length of the CDR3 is 11 residues. Looked up from germline, CDR1 is MDHEN and CDR2 is SYDVKM. The CDR3 here is CASSFLYTIYF. For the CDR3, the DNA is TGTGCCAGCAGTTTCTTATACACCATATATTTT.

This chain joins TRBV18 and TRBJ1-5; 7 bases match TRBD1. V was clipped by 4 bases and J by 4 bases; unmatched bases: 1. Germline CDR1 KGHSH, CDR2 LQKENI. This CDR3 is 13 amino acids long. As DNA, the CDR3 is TGTGCCAGCTCACAGGGACAGAATCAGCCCCAGCATTTT. Translated, it gives CASSQGQNQPQHF. The entire variable domain, with the rest obtained from reference TRBV18 and TRBJ1-5, is as follows: NAGVMQNPRHLVRRRGQEARLRCSPMKGHSHVYWYRQLPEEGLKFMVYLQKENIIDESGMPKERFSAEFPKEGPSILRIQQVVRGDSAAYFCASSQGQNQPQHFGDGTRLSIL.

This clone was recorded a few times. CDR3 nucleotides: TGTGCCAGCGTCCTCCGGGGGGGCGAGCAGTACTTC. It translates to CASVLRGGEQYF. The chain links TRBV7-9 to TRBJ2-7; TRBD2 aligns across 8 bases. Looked up from germline, CDR1 is SEHNR and CDR2 is FQNEAQ (reference sequence). V lost 8 bases, J lost 6 bases, and 6 bases stayed unmatched. This CDR3 has 12 amino acids. The variable domain in full, completed from reference TRBV7-9 and TRBJ2-7, reads DTGVSQNPRHKITKRGQNVTFRCDPISEHNRLYWYRQTLGQGPEFLTYFQNEAQLEKSRLLSDRFSAERPKGSFSTLEIQRTEQGDSAMYLCASVLRGGEQYFGPGTRLTVT.